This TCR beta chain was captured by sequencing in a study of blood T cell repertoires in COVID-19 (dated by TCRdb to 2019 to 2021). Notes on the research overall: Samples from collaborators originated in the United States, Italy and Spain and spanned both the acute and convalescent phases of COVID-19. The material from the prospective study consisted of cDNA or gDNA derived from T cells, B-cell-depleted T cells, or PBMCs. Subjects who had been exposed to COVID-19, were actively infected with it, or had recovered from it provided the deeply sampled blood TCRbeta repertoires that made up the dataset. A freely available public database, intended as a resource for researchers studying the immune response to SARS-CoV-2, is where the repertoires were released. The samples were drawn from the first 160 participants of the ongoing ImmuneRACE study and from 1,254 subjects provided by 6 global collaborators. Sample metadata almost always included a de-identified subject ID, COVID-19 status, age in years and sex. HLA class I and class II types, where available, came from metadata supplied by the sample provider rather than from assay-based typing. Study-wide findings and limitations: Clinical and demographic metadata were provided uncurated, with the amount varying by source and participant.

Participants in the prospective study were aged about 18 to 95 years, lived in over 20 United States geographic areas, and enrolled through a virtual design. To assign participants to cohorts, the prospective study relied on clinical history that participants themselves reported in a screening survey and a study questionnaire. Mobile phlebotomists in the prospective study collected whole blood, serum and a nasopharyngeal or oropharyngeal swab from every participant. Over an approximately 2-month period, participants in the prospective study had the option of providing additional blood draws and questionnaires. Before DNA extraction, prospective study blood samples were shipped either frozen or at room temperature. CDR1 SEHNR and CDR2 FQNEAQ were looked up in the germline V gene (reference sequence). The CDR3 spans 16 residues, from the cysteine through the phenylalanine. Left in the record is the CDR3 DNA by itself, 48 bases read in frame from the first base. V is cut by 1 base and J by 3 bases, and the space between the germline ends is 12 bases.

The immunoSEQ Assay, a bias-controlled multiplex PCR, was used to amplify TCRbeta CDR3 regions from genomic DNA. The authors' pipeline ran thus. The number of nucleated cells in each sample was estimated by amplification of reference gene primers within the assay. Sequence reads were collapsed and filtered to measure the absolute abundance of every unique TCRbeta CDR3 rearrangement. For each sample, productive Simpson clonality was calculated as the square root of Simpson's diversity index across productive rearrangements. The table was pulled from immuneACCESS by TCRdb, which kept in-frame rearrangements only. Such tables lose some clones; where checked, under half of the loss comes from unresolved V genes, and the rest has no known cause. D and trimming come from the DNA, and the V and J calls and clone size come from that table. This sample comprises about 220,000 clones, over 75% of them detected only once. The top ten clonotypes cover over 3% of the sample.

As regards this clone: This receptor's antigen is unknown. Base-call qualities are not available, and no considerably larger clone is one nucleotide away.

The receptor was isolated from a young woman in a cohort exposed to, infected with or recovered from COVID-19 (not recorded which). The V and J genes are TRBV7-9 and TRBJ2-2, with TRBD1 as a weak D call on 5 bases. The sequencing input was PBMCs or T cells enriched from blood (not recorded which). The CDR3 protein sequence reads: CASSLEGRADTGELFF. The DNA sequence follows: TGTGCCAGCAGCTTAGAGGGCAGGGCGGACACCGGGGAGCTGTTTTTT.